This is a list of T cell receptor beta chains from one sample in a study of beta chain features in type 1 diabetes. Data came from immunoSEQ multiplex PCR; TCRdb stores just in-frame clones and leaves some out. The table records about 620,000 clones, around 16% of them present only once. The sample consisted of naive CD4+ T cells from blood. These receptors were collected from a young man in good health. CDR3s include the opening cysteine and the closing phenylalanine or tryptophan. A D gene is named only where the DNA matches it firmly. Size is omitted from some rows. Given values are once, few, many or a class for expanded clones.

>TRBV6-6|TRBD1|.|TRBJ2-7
TGTGCCAGCAGAGGGACAGGGGAGACCTACGAGCAGTACTTC
CASRGTGETYEQYF
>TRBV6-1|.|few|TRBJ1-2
TGTGCCAGCAGTGAAGCGCCCAGGGGAAGGAATGGCTACACCTTC
CASSEAPRGRNGYTF
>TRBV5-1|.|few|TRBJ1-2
TGCGCCAGCAGCTTGGGGAACTTGGGGTATGGCTACACCTTC
CASSLGNLGYGYTF
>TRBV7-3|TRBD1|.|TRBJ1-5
TGTGCCAGCAGGGTCGACAGGGCGGGTCAGCCCCAGCATTTT
CASRVDRAGQPQHF
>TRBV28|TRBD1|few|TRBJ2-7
TGTGCCAGCAGTCACCCAAGACAGGGTGGAGAGCAGTACTTC
CASSHPRQGGEQYF
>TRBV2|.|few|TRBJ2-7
TGTGCCAGCAGTGAAGCAGTAGCGGCCGCCTACGAGCAGTACTTC
CASSEAVAAAYEQYF
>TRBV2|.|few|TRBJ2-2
TGTGCCAGCATGGTTCGAGGGGTCACCGGGGAGCTGTTTTTT
CASMVRGVTGELFF
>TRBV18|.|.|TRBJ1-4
TGTGCCAGCTCACCAAGACAGGCTGAAAAACTGTTTTTT
CASSPRQAEKLFF
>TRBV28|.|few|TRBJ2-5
TGTGCCAGCAGTGCAGGGACCCAAGAGACCCAGTACTTC
CASSAGTQETQYF
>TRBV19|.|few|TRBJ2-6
TGTGCCAGTAATCTTGAAGTACCTGTTCGCGGTGGGGCCAACGTCCTGACTTTC
CASNLEVPVRGGANVLTF
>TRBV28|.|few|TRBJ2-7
TGTGCCAGCAGGGGGGGGACAGGTCCCTCCTACGAGCAGTACTTC
CASRGGTGPSYEQYF
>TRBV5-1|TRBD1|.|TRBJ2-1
TGCGCCAGCAGCTCAAACCGGGACAGGGGTTACAATGAGCAGTTCTTC
CASSSNRDRGYNEQFF
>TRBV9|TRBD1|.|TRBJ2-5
TGTGCCAGCAGCGGGGCAGGGGGCCTAAAAGAGACCCAGTACTTC
CASSGAGGLKETQYF
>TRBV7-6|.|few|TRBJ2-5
TGTGCCAGCAGCAACCGGGACCCTAGGGGGAAAGAGACCCAGTACTTC
CASSNRDPRGKETQYF
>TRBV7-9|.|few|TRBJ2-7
TGTGCCAGCAGCTTAAATGGGGGGCCGCTCTACGAGCAGTACTTC
CASSLNGGPLYEQYF
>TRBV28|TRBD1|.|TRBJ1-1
TGTGCCAGCAGTCCGGGAGACAGGGGGAACACTGAAGCTTTCTTT
CASSPGDRGNTEAFF
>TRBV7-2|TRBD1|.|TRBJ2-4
TGTGCCAGCAGCTCGAACAGGGGACGGGCCAAAAACATTCAGTACTTC
CASSSNRGRAKNIQYF
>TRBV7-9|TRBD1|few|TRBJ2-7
TGTGCCAGCAGCTCATCGGGGACAGGGATCAGTTTCGAGCAGTACTTC
CASSSSGTGISFEQYF
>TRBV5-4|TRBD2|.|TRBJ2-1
TGTGCCAGCAGCCCACAACTAGCGGGGTCCTCGGGCTCCCGGTTCTTC
CASSPQLAGSSGSRFF
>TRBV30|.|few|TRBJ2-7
TGTGCCTGGAGCAAACAACCCTACGAGCAGTACTTC
CAWSKQPYEQYF
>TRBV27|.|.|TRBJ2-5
TGTGCCAGCAGTTTTCGGGGAATGAGAGAGACCCAGTACTTC
CASSFRGMRETQYF
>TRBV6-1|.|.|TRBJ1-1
TGTGCCAGCAGTGAAAGGTCCCAGGGTGGCACTGAAGCTTTCTTT
CASSERSQGGTEAFF
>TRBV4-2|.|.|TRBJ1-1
TGTGCCAGCAGCCCGGCACTCATGAACACTGAAGCTTTCTTT
CASSPALMNTEAFF
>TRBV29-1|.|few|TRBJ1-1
TGCAGCGTTGCCCCCAGAATGAACACTGAAGCTTTCTTT
CSVAPRMNTEAFF
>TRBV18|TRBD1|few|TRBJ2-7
TGTGCCAGCTCACCACCGACAGGGGCCTACTACGAGCAGTACTTC
CASSPPTGAYYEQYF
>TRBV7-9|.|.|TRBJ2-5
TGTGCCAGCAGCTTACCTATACTAGGAGGGGAGACCCAGTACTTC
CASSLPILGGETQYF
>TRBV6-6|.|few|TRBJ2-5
TGTGCCAGCAGTGGAGAGTCGGAGACCCAGTACTTC
CASSGESETQYF
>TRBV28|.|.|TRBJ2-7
TGTGCCAGCAGTTTATACGGGATCACCTACGAGCAGTACTTC
CASSLYGITYEQYF
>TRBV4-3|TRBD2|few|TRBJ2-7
TGCGCCAGCAGCCAAGGGACTAGCGCCTCCTACGAGCAGTACTTC
CASSQGTSASYEQYF
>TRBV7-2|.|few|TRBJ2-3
TGTGCCAGCAGCTTATTGGCAGATACGCAGTATTTT
CASSLLADTQYF
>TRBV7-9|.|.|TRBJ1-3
TGTGCCAGCAGCCTACAGGGAAACACCATATATTTT
CASSLQGNTIYF
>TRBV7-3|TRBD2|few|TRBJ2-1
TGTGCCAGCAGCTCTCCGGGAGGGCTTTACAATGAGCAGTTCTTC
CASSSPGGLYNEQFF